A selection of T cell receptor beta chains follows, all from one sample in a study of shared clonotypes between healthy human individuals. Here immunoSEQ multiplex PCR was the method, and the copy in TCRdb shows in-frame clones only, minus some. The sample has some 2.1 million clones, 85% to 95% seen once; the top ten hold 0.1% to 0.15%. The sample consisted of naive CD4+ T cells sorted from blood. Every receptor here comes from a man aged 18 to 30 in good health. Both conserved end residues are trimmed from each CDR3.

j_gene: TRBJ2-7; v_gene: TRBV2; CDR3aa: ASRGTSYEQY
j_gene: TRBJ2-7; v_gene: TRBV19; CDR3aa: ASSTQGAEQY
j_gene: TRBJ2-7; v_gene: TRBV5-1; CDR3aa: ASSLGLDRAYEQY
j_gene: TRBJ2-1; v_gene: TRBV5-1; CDR3aa: ASSPQQGTEQF
j_gene: TRBJ1-1; v_gene: TRBV7-3; CDR3aa: ASSLTRTMNTEAF
j_gene: TRBJ1-2; v_gene: TRBV30; CDR3aa: AWRLGGPDGYT
j_gene: TRBJ2-1; v_gene: TRBV5-4; CDR3aa: ASSLAGELGRTMNGQF
j_gene: TRBJ2-7; v_gene: TRBV27; CDR3aa: ASKTYSGGSYEQY
j_gene: TRBJ2-3; v_gene: TRBV30; CDR3aa: AWSVPQRGLTDTQY
j_gene: TRBJ2-3; v_gene: TRBV13; CDR3aa: ASSLNSDTQY
j_gene: TRBJ2-7; v_gene: TRBV10-3; CDR3aa: AISEGTSGSHEQY
j_gene: TRBJ1-4; v_gene: TRBV10-2; CDR3aa: ASSERTGYGEKLF
j_gene: TRBJ1-2; v_gene: TRBV6-5; CDR3aa: ASLPGPIELYGYT
j_gene: TRBJ1-6; v_gene: TRBV6-1; CDR3aa: ASLGQVVYNSPLH
j_gene: TRBJ1-2; v_gene: TRBV7-2; CDR3aa: ASSLIRGARNYGYT
j_gene: TRBJ2-7; v_gene: TRBV25-1; CDR3aa: ASSEYRGGEQY
j_gene: TRBJ2-7; v_gene: TRBV11-2; CDR3aa: ASSLEFSFGRASYEQY
j_gene: TRBJ2-3; v_gene: TRBV11-2; CDR3aa: ASSRLSLTSGETDTQY
j_gene: TRBJ1-3; v_gene: TRBV19; CDR3aa: ATWTGGQNTIY
j_gene: TRBJ2-1; v_gene: TRBV19; CDR3aa: ASSFLWAVDEQF
j_gene: TRBJ2-7; v_gene: TRBV5-1; CDR3aa: ASSLVTASLSYEQY
j_gene: TRBJ2-4; v_gene: TRBV29-1; CDR3aa: SVEPGTGRENIQY
j_gene: TRBJ2-7; v_gene: TRBV4-1; CDR3aa: ASSQERGQGSHEQY
j_gene: TRBJ1-5; v_gene: TRBV10-3; CDR3aa: AISETGGGNQPQH
j_gene: TRBJ1-3; v_gene: TRBV6-6; CDR3aa: ASGGDRGNTIY
j_gene: TRBJ2-5; v_gene: TRBV6-6; CDR3aa: ASSWSGVETQY
j_gene: TRBJ1-6; v_gene: TRBV5-1; CDR3aa: ASSLEGTGARSPLH
j_gene: TRBJ1-5; v_gene: TRBV19; CDR3aa: ASSSGTGHQPQH
j_gene: TRBJ2-7; v_gene: TRBV10-3; CDR3aa: AIRFSDGFYEQY
j_gene: TRBJ2-1; v_gene: TRBV6-1; CDR3aa: ASSESPGALNEQF
j_gene: TRBJ2-7; v_gene: TRBV7-2; CDR3aa: ASSSDSGSSYEQY
j_gene: TRBJ2-3; v_gene: TRBV14; CDR3aa: ASSQAGQATDTQY
j_gene: TRBJ2-1; v_gene: TRBV10-1; CDR3aa: ASSESRQVGQF
j_gene: TRBJ2-5; v_gene: TRBV6-6; CDR3aa: ASRSLDRIQETQY
j_gene: TRBJ2-7; v_gene: TRBV12-5; CDR3aa: ASGLVLTLSSYEQY
j_gene: TRBJ2-5; v_gene: TRBV30; CDR3aa: AWSGGRETQY
j_gene: TRBJ2-1; v_gene: TRBV2; CDR3aa: ASNEREGAYNEQF
j_gene: TRBJ2-3; v_gene: TRBV28; CDR3aa: ASSFRGGTDTQY
j_gene: TRBJ1-1; v_gene: TRBV11-2; CDR3aa: ASSFTGVGTEAF
j_gene: TRBJ2-3; v_gene: TRBV4-2; CDR3aa: ASSQGRGSTDTQY
j_gene: TRBJ2-7; v_gene: TRBV9; CDR3aa: ASSAGTGGYEQY
j_gene: TRBJ1-1; v_gene: TRBV28; CDR3aa: ASSSEGRAGTEAF
j_gene: TRBJ2-2; v_gene: TRBV6-1; CDR3aa: ASSDHNTGELF
j_gene: TRBJ2-2; v_gene: TRBV29-1; CDR3aa: SVEDQGAGELF
j_gene: TRBJ1-4; v_gene: TRBV9; CDR3aa: ASSPQSHKNEKLF
j_gene: TRBJ1-2; v_gene: TRBV25-1; CDR3aa: ASSPGAGGHYGYT
j_gene: TRBJ2-1; v_gene: TRBV7-2; CDR3aa: ASSSLAGAYNEQF
j_gene: TRBJ2-2; v_gene: TRBV4-1; CDR3aa: ASSRTGGANTGELF
j_gene: TRBJ2-4; v_gene: TRBV6-1; CDR3aa: ASSENFGSIQY
j_gene: TRBJ1-2; v_gene: TRBV7-2; CDR3aa: ASSLGNSQGHGYT
j_gene: TRBJ2-1; v_gene: TRBV6-5; CDR3aa: ASSLSNEQF
j_gene: TRBJ2-1; v_gene: TRBV7-8; CDR3aa: ASSAGDGSYNEQF
j_gene: TRBJ2-1; v_gene: TRBV7-2; CDR3aa: ASSLEVRLADNEQF
j_gene: TRBJ1-6; v_gene: TRBV6-4; CDR3aa: ASSRGTGAQNSPLH